This T cell receptor (beta chain) was captured by sequencing in a study of cytomegalovirus exposure and HLA in healthy donors. Overall study results and limits: Associated with cytomegalovirus, according to the listing, were around 160 TCR beta chains.

Germline V gene sequence: CDR1 MNHEY, CDR2 SVGAGI. With V trimmed by 6 bases and J by 1 base, 5 bases remained unmatched. This CDR3 has 15 amino acids. This clone has only one observation. Its specificity is not known. TCRdb's table, derived via immunoSEQ multiplex PCR, lists solely in-frame clones and lacks some. The sample contains about 360,000 clones, about nine tenths of which appear only once. The V and J genes are TRBV6-5 and TRBJ2-3; TRBD2 aligns across 9 bases. The source is a woman between 18 and 29 years old in good health and CMV-seronegative. The source material was PBMCs. In nucleotides, the CDR3 is TGTGCCAGCAGCCCTAGGACTAGCGGCACAGATACGCAGTATTTT. The encoded protein is CASSPRTSGTDTQYF.